The sequence of this TCR beta chain was determined in a study of blood T cell repertoires in COVID-19. Overall study context: COVID-19 samples from acute and convalescent phases originated in the United States, Italy and Spain.

Clones were sequenced by immunoSEQ multiplex PCR, and TCRdb holds only the in-frame ones, with some missing. The sample carries 65,000 to 80,000 clones, about 88% recorded once. Trimming took 6 bases from V and 3 from J; bases not matched to a gene: 5. CDR1 is MNHEY and CDR2 is SVGAGI in the germline V gene. The CDR3 is 14 amino acids. The sample comprised peripheral blood. The source of this sequence is a man between 65 and 79 years old with active or convalescent COVID-19. This chain joins TRBV6-5 and TRBJ2-5, with 9 bases aligning to TRBD2. CDR3 residues: CASRGRGGEETQYF. The CDR3, as DNA: TGTGCCAGCAGGGGGCGGGGGGGAGAAGAGACCCAGTACTTC.